The clone carrying this T cell receptor beta chain came up a few times. Its antigen remains unknown. This sample's time point: persistent/refractory GD, antithyroid drugs over 5 years with positive TRAb. Researchers made the TCR library from RNA that was extracted from PBMCs. The data were obtained in a study of regulatory T cells in long-lasting Graves disease. Study-wide results and caveats: Gene preferences differed: TRBV28, TRBJ1-2, TRBJ2-5 in persistent cases.

Trimming took 10 bases from V and 0 from J, leaving 12 bases between them. Looked up from germline, CDR1 is MNHNS and CDR2 is SASEGT. The length of the CDR3 is 13 residues. Arm-PCR of CDR3 regions and iRepertoire HTBI primers were the basis on which TCR beta libraries were built. TCRdb re-called the multiplex PCR reads with MiXCR, one entry per CDR3 protein. The sample lists about 660,000 distinct CDR3 sequences, 25% to 35% occurring once. Sequencing used peripheral blood mononuclear cells (PBMCs), obtained when the disease was refractory, from a patient treated with antithyroid drugs. The receptor's source is a female donor with Graves disease. The chain links TRBV6-1 to TRBJ1-1; the D gene is possibly TRBD1 (5 bases). The DNA of the CDR3 is TGTGCCATCAGCCAGGGACTGAACACTGAAGCTTTCTTT. It codes for CAISQGLNTEAFF.